The rows below give T cell receptor beta chains drawn from one sample of a study of beta chain features in type 1 diabetes. Profiled with immunoSEQ multiplex PCR; TCRdb holds only in-frame clones, not every one. The sample lists hundreds of thousands of clones; around 14% were seen once. The material sequenced was naive CD4+ T cells from blood. The source of these receptors is a man aged 25 to 40 in good health. CDR3s include the opening cysteine and the closing phenylalanine or tryptophan. D genes are given only for firm matches.

TRBJ2-3 | TRBD2 | TRBV2 | CASSTQSGVTDTQYF
TRBJ2-3 | . | TRBV20-1 | CSADRADTQYF
TRBJ2-1 | . | TRBV29-1 | CSGRGGDTYNEQFF
TRBJ2-1 | . | TRBV5-1 | CASSLVLRLSSYNEQFF
TRBJ2-5 | TRBD2 | TRBV5-6 | CASSLRLAGRGTQYF
TRBJ2-7 | TRBD2 | TRBV9 | CASSVVGTSNEQYF
TRBJ1-5 | TRBD1 | TRBV30 | CAWSPGDRGRAWQPQHF
TRBJ1-4 | . | TRBV23-1 | CASRQSATSSHSIVNEKLFF
TRBJ1-1 | . | TRBV9 | CASSVAWTQNTEAFF
TRBJ2-5 | . | TRBV20-1 | CSASTGETQYF
TRBJ2-7 | . | TRBV4-3 | CASSQASTQSYEQYF
TRBJ2-3 | TRBD1 | TRBV11-2 | CASRTGQERDTQYF
TRBJ2-1 | TRBD2 | TRBV4-1 | CASSQSGASYNEQFF
TRBJ1-2 | . | TRBV7-8 | CASSLAPGMNYGYTF
TRBJ2-5 | . | TRBV5-8 | CASSPVGEETQYF
TRBJ2-3 | . | TRBV9 | CASSASHQGTDTQYF
TRBJ2-7 | . | TRBV11-2 | CASSLVGATYEQYF
TRBJ2-2 | . | TRBV4-3 | CASSQYGNTGELFF
TRBJ2-1 | TRBD2 | TRBV30 | CAWSLGLAGVGEQFF
TRBJ2-7 | . | TRBV9 | CASSVGVRDEQYF
TRBJ1-6 | . | TRBV6-1 | CASRQALGNNSPLHF
TRBJ1-4 | TRBD1 | TRBV10-2 | CASSVIQGAGEKLFF
TRBJ1-1 | . | TRBV9 | CASSVWERDEAFF
TRBJ2-1 | TRBD2 | TRBV6-5 | CASTALRGSYNEQFF
TRBJ2-7 | TRBD1 | TRBV5-1 | CASSLRTGSYEQYF
TRBJ1-1 | TRBD1 | TRBV11-2 | CASSLPGQGTEAFF
TRBJ1-4 | . | TRBV29-1 | CSVGPGGLEKLFF
TRBJ2-7 | . | TRBV7-2 | CASSLVPSYEQYF
TRBJ1-2 | . | TRBV23-1 | CASSQSLAATNYGYTF
TRBJ2-7 | . | TRBV7-2 | CASGRGAQYEQYF
TRBJ1-5 | . | TRBV6-5 | CASSYAPTGAAEPQHF
TRBJ1-1 | TRBD1 | TRBV7-3 | CASSLLGQGGTEAFF
TRBJ2-1 | TRBD1 | TRBV15 | CATSRTGWDPNEQFF
TRBJ2-3 | . | TRBV9 | CASSVARLAGADTQYF
TRBJ2-7 | TRBD2 | TRBV4-3 | CASSQVLAGSYEQYF
TRBJ2-6 | . | TRBV29-1 | CSVGGFSGANVLTF
. | TRBD1 | TRBV5-6 | CASSSGTGLGYEQYF
TRBJ2-1 | . | TRBV19 | CASSIPAGSEQFF
TRBJ2-3 | . | TRBV4-3 | CASSQDPSEGITQYF
TRBJ2-7 | . | TRBV18 | CASSPKYEQYF
TRBJ2-2 | . | TRBV4-3 | CASSQDRSYRDTGELFF
TRBJ2-5 | . | TRBV7-2 | CASSLSPHVTQETQYF
TRBJ1-2 | . | TRBV5-4 | CASSWAGDPYGYTF
TRBJ2-3 | . | TRBV14 | CASSPEEPLRPSTSTDTQYF
TRBJ2-1 | . | TRBV30 | CAWSLKGEQFF
TRBJ2-5 | . | TRBV29-1 | CSVVVIGETQYF
TRBJ1-1 | . | TRBV10-3 | CAINRGDFEAFF
TRBJ2-5 | . | TRBV7-2 | CASSLSYGTQYF
TRBJ2-3 | TRBD2 | TRBV7-6 | CASSTLSGGADTQYF
TRBJ2-5 | TRBD2 | TRBV9 | CASSGTSGRVVETQYF
TRBJ2-5 | TRBD2 | TRBV19 | CASSRLGLDQETQYF
TRBJ2-3 | TRBD1 | TRBV7-9 | CASSPRRDRENTDTQYF
TRBJ2-1 | TRBD1 | TRBV25-1 | CASTQTGLYNEQFF